This TCR beta chain is from a study of metastatic and nonmetastatic thyroid tumors (dated by TCRdb to 2019 to 2021). For the study in its entirety: Repertoires were compared across peripheral blood and tumor or nodule tissue samples from malignant and benign thyroid patients.

No treatment had been received by any patient before thyroid surgery. Patient clinical samples collected from about 2011 to 2019 were retrospectively analysed using T-cell receptor beta sequencing. This clone is identified as medium-sized (0.01 to 0.1%). Its antigen remains undetermined. No per-base quality is available; no much larger clone lies one base away. Beyond this particular receptor, the publication reports: TCR beta diversity was reported as significantly higher in malignant tumors than in benign nodules, in both blood and tumor samples.

Preparation of the library involved PCR. Instrument used: Illumina HiSeq 4000. High-throughput sequencing was used to profile the TCR beta-chain CDR3 region of every patient. From the authors' description of their analysis: A classifier to discriminate distant-metastatic papillary thyroid cancer patients was built from CDR3 differences across clinicopathological groups. The Shannon index was used to assess repertoire diversity, and the Morisita-Horn index was used to assess tumor-blood repertoire similarity. In-frame beta chains were kept once TCRdb had trimmed the public reads at Q25 with fastp and called clones with MiXCR. For this entry, the V and J calls and clone size follow TCRdb and not the study's own pipeline. For this sample the table gives about 14,000 clones, of which over 25% were detected only once. In total, the top ten clones hold roughly 18% of the sample. Unmatched junction bases come to 11, with V trimmed by 4 bases and J by 0 bases. The CDR3 goes from the cysteine to the phenylalanine over 19 residues. The entry retains the CDR3 DNA only, 57 bases that are in frame from base 1. CDR1 MNHNS and CDR2 SASEGT were looked up in the germline V gene.

This clonotype was obtained from a female donor with papillary thyroid cancer or a benign thyroid nodule (not recorded which). Some clones in this sample may be carry-over from other donors' samples. Source material: tumor tissue. This chain joins TRBV6-1 to TRBJ2-3, with 12 central nucleotides matching TRBD2. The CDR3 has the sequence CASSAWTSGTRRSTDTQYF. The sequence in DNA is TGTGCCAGCAGTGCATGGACTAGCGGGACCCGGAGGAGCACAGATACGCAGTATTTT.